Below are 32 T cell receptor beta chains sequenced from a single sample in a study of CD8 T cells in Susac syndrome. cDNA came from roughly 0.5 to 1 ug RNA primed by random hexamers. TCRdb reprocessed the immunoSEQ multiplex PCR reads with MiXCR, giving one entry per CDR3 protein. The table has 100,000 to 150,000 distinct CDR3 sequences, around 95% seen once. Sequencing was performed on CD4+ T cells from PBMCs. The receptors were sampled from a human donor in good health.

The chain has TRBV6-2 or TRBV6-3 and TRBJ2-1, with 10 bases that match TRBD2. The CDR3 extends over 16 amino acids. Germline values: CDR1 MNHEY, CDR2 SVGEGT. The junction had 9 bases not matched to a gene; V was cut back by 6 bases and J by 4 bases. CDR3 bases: TGTGCCAGCAGACGCTCCGGGACTAGCGTTTACAATGAGCAGTTCTTC. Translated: CASRRSGTSVYNEQFF.

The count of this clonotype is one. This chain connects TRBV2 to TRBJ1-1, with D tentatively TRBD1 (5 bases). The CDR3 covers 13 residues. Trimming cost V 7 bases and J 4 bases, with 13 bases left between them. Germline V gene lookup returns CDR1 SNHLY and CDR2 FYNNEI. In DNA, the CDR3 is TGTGCCAGCACCTTCGACCAGGGCACTGAAGCTTTCTTT. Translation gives CASTFDQGTEAFF.

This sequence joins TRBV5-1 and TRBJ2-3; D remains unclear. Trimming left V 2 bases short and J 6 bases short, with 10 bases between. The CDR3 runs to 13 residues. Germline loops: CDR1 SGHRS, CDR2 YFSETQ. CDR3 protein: CASSFPGSDTQYF. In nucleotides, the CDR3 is TGCGCCAGCAGCTTTCCGGGCTCGGATACGCAGTATTTT.

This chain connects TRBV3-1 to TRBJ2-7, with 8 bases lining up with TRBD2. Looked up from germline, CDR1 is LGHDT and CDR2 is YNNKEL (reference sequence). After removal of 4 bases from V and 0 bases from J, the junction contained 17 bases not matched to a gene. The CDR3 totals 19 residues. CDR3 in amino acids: CASSPSPGLGTLLSYEQYF. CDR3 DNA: TGTGCCAGCAGCCCAAGTCCGGGACTAGGGACCCTTCTCTCCTACGAGCAGTACTTC.

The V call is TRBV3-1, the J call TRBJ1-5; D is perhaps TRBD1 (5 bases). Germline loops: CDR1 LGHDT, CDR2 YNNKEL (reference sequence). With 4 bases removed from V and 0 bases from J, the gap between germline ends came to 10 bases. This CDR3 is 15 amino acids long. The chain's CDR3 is CASSPGTFSNQPQHF. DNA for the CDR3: TGTGCCAGCAGCCCCGGGACTTTTAGCAATCAGCCCCAGCATTTT.

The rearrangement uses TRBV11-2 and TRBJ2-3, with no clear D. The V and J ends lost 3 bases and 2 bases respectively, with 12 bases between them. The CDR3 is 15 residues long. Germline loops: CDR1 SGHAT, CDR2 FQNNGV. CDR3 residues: CASSFSVGLTDTQYF. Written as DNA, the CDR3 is TGTGCCAGCAGCTTTTCCGTCGGCCTCACAGATACGCAGTATTTT.

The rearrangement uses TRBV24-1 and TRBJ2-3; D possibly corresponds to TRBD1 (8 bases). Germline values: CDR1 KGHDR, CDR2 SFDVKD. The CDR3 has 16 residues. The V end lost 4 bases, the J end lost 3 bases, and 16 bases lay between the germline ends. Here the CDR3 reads CATSENTGGATDTQYF. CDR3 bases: TGTGCCACCAGTGAAAATACAGGGGGGGCGACAGATACGCAGTATTTT.

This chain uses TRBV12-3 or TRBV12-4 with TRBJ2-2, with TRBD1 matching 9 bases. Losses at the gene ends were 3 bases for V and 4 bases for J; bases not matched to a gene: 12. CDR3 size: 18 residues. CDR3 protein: CASSFGKNLDRGTGELFF. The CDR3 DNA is TGTGCCAGCAGTTTTGGGAAAAACCTGGACAGGGGCACCGGGGAGCTGTTTTTT.

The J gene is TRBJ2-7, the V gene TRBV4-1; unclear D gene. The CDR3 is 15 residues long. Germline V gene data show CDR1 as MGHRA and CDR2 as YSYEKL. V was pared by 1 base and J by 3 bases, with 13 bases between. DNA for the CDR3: TGCGCCAGCAGCCAAGTCTTGCAGTATGGCTACGAGCAGTACTTC. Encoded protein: CASSQVLQYGYEQYF.

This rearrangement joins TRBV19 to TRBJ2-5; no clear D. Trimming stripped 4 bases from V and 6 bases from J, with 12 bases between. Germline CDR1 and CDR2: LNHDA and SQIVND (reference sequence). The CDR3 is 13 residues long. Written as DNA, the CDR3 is TGTGCCAGTAGTACTCCCGGCCGACAGACCCAGTACTTC. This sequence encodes CASSTPGRQTQYF.

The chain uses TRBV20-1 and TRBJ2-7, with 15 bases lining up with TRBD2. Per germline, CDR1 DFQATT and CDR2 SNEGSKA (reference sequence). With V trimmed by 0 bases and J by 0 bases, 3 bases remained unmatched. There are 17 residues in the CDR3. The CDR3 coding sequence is TGCAGTGCTAGAGACGGACTAGCGGGAGGGTACTCCTACGAGCAGTACTTC. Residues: CSARDGLAGGYSYEQYF.

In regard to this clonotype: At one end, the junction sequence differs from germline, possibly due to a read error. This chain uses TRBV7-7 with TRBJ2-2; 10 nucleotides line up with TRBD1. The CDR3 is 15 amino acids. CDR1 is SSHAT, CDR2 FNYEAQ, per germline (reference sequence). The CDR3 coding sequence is TGTGCTAGCAGCGGGGGACAGGGGATGCCCGGGGAGCTGTTTTTT. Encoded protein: CASSGGQGMPGELFF.

CDR3 residues: CASSLTSGEYNEQFF. CDR3 DNA: TGTGCCAGCAGCTTGACTAGCGGAGAATACAATGAGCAGTTCTTC. V gene TRBV5-4 combines with J gene TRBJ2-1; TRBD2 matches at 8 bases. CDR1 and CDR2 (germline): SGHNT, YYREEE (reference sequence). The junction had 4 bases not matched to a gene; V was cut back by 1 base and J by 4 bases. The CDR3 consists of 15 residues.

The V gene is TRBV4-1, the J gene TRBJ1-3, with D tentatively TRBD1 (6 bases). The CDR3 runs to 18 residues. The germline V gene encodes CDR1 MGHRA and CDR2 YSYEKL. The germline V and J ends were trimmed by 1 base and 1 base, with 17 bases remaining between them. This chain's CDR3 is CASSQVWGAKESGNTIYF. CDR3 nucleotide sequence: TGCGCCAGCAGCCAAGTGTGGGGGGCCAAGGAGTCTGGAAACACCATATATTTT.

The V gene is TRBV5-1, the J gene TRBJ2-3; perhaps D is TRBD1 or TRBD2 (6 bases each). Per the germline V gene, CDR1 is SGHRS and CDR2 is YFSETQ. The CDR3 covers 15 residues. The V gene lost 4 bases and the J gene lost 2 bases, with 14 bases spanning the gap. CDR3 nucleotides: TGCGCCAGCAGCCGCACAGGGAGGATCACAGATACGCAGTATTTT. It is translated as CASSRTGRITDTQYF. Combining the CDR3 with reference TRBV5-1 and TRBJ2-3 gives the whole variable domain KAGVTQTPRYLIKTRGQQVTLSCSPISGHRSVSWYQQTPGQGLQFLFEYFSETQRNKGNFPGRFSGRQFSNSRSEMNVSTLELGDSALYLCASSRTGRITDTQYFGPGTRLTVL.

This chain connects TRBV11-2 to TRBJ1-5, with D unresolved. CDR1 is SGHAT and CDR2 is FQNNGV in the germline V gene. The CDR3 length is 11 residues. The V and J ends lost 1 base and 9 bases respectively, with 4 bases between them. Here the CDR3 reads CASSLGGPQHF. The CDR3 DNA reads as TGTGCCAGCAGCTTAGGGGGGCCCCAGCATTTT.

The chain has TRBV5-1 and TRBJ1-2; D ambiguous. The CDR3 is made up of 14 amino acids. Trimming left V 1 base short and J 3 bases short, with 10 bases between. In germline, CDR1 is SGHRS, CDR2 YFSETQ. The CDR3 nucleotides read TGCGCCAGCAGCTTGTCGGGCAGAGACTATGGCTACACCTTC. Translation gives CASSLSGRDYGYTF.

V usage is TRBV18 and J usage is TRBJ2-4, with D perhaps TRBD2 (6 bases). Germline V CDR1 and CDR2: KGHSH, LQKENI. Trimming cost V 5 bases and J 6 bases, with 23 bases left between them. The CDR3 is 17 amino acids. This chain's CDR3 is CASSNLGQAGSVNIQYF. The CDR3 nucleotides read TGTGCCAGCTCAAATCTCGGTCAGGCGGGAAGTGTAAACATTCAGTACTTC.

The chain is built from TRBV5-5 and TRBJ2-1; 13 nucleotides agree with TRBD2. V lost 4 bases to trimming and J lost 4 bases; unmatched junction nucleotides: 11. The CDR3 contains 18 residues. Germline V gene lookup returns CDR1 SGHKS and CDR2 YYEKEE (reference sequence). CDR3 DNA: TGTGCCAGCAGCAGGACTCCGGGACTAGCGGGAAGGTACAATGAGCAGTTCTTC. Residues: CASSRTPGLAGRYNEQFF.

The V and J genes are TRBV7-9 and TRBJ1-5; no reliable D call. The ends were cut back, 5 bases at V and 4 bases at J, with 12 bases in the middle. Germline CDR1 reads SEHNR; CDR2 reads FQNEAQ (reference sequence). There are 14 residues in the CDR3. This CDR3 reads CASSPDGLNQPQHF. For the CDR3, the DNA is TGTGCCAGCAGCCCCGACGGCCTTAATCAGCCCCAGCATTTT.

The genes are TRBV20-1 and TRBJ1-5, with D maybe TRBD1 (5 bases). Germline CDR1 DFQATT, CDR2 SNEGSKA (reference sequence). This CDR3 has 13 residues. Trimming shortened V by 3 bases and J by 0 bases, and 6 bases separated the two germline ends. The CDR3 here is CSARGVSNQPQHF. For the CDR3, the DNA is TGCAGTGCTAGGGGGGTTAGCAATCAGCCCCAGCATTTT.

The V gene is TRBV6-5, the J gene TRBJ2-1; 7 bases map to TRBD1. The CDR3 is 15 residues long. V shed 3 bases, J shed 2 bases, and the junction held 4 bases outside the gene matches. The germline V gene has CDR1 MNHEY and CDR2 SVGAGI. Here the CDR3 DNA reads TGTGCCAGCAGTTATTCAGGGGGACCCTACAATGAGCAGTTCTTC. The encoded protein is CASSYSGGPYNEQFF.

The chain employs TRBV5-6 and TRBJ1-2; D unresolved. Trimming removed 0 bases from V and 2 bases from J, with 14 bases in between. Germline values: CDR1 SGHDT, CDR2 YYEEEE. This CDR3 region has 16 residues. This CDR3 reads CASSLDRGSKNYGYTF. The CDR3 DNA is TGTGCCAGCAGCTTGGATCGGGGTTCGAAGAACTATGGCTACACCTTC.

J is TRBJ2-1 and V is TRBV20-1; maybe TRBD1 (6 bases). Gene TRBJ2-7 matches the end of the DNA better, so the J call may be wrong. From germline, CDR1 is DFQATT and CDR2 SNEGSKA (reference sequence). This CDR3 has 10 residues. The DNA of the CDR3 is TGCAGTGCCAGGGGCCCTGAGCAGTACTTC. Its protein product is CSARGPEQYF.

For the CDR3, the DNA is TGTGCCAGCAGCTTCGCTAAGAGTACGGGGACCCAGTACTTC. Translating gives CASSFAKSTGTQYF. The chain combines TRBV7-2 with TRBJ2-5, with unresolved D. The CDR3 is made up of 14 amino acids. CDR1 and CDR2 (germline): SGHTA, FQGNSA. The ends were cut back, 3 bases at V and 7 bases at J, with 15 bases in the middle.

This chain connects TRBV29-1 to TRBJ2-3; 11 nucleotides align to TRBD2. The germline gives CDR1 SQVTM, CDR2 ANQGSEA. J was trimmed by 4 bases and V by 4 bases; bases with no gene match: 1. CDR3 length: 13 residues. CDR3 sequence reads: CSVVGLAADTQYF. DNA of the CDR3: TGCAGCGTTGTGGGACTAGCGGCAGATACGCAGTATTTT.

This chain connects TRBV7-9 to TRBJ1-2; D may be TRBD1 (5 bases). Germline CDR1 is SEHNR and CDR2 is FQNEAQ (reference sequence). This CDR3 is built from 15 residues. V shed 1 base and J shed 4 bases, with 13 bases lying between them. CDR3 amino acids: CASSLDGSGGYGYTF. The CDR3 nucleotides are TGTGCCAGCAGCTTAGACGGCTCTGGGGGCTATGGCTACACCTTC.

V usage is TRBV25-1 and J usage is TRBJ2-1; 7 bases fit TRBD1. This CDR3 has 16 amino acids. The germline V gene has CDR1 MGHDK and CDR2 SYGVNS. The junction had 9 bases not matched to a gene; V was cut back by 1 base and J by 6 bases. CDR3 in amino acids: CASSEFTGAFGNEQFF. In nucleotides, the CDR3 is TGTGCCAGCAGTGAATTCACAGGGGCGTTCGGCAATGAGCAGTTCTTC. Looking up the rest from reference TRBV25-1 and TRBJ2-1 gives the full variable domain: EADIYQTPRYLVIGTGKKITLECSQTMGHDKMYWYQQDPGMELHLIHYSYGVNSTEKGDLSSESTVSRIRTEHFPLTLESARPSHTSQYLCASSEFTGAFGNEQFFGPGTRLTVL.

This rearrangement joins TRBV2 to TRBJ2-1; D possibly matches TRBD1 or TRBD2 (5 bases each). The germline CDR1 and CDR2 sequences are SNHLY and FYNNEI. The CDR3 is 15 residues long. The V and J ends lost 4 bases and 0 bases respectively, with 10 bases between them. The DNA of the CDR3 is TGTGCCAGCAGTGGATCGAGGGGCTCCTACAATGAGCAGTTCTTC. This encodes CASSGSRGSYNEQFF.

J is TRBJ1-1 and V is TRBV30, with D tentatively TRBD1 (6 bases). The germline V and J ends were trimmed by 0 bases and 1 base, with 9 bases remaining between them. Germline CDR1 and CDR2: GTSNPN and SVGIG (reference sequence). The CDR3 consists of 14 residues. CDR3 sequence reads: CAWSVGTPNTEAFF. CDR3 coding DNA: TGTGCCTGGAGTGTGGGGACACCGAACACTGAAGCTTTCTTT. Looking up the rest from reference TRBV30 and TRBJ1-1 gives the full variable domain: SQTIHQWPATLVQPVGSPLSLECTVEGTSNPNLYWYRQAAGRGLQLLFYSVGIGQISSEVPQNLSASRPQDRQFILSSKKLLLSDSGFYLCAWSVGTPNTEAFFGQGTRLTVV.

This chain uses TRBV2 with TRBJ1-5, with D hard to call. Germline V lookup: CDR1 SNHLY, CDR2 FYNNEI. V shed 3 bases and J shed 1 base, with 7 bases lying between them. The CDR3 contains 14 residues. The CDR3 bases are TGTGCCAGCAGTGATACGTCCAGCAATCAGCCCCAGCATTTT. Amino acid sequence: CASSDTSSNQPQHF.

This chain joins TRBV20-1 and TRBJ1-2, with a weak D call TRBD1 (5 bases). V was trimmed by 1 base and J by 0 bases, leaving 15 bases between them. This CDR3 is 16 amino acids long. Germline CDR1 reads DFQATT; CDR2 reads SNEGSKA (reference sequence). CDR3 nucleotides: TGCAGTGCTAGAGTCCGGCGTTGGGGACCTAACTATGGCTACACCTTC. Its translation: CSARVRRWGPNYGYTF.